This T cell receptor (beta chain) appears in the sequencing data of a study of a mutant IDH1 vaccine in newly diagnosed glioma. Looking at the study overall: Those enrolled had earlier been treated with radiotherapy, temozolomide, or both, mostly both. Study-level points and caveats: Overall, 85% to 95% of patients had vaccine-induced immune responses.

Time point reported: week 47, end of study. The content of each vaccine dose was 300 ug of mutant IDH1 20-mer peptide, and topical imiquimod accompanied it. V lost 0 bases and J lost 8, with 25 bases in between. The CDR3 has 18 residues. Germline CDR1 is MGHDK and CDR2 is SYGVNS. The table came from immunoSEQ multiplex PCR; TCRdb's copy has only in-frame clones and leaves some out. The profile shows 30,000 to 40,000 clones, around nine tenths of them singletons. A remark on this clone: Its matching antigen is unknown.

The sequence derives from a woman between 25 and 40 years old with glioma. V is TRBV25-1 and J is TRBJ1-2, with D possibly matching TRBD1 (5 bases). The source material was PBMCs, sampled from a glioma patient whose treatment included an IDH1 peptide vaccine. The CDR3 spells CASSEYLGGSPTGGGYTF. The CDR3 DNA sequence: TGTGCCAGCAGTGAATACCTCGGCGGAAGCCCAACCGGGGGAGGCTACACCTTC.